Shown below are 20 T cell receptor beta chains from a single sample sequenced in a study of human T cells and chemical hapten exposure. TCRdb reanalysed the RACE reads using MiXCR and keeps one entry per CDR3 protein. The repertoire consists of approximately 350,000 distinct CDR3 sequences, with roughly 6.3% occurring once and the leading ten covering under 7%. The sample's time point: patch test 2, 6 weeks after DPC sensitization. Treatment defined: therapeutic diphenylcyclopropenone sensitization with weekly scalp DPC. Source: whole blood, taken in connection with sensitization to the hapten diphenylcyclopropenone (DPC). The receptors originated from a young woman with alopecia areata. Some clones in this sample may be carry-over from other donors' samples.

This clonotype showed up many times. The gene calls are TRBV4-2 and TRBJ1-4; D uncertain. The CDR3 has 16 residues. Germline V CDR1 and CDR2: LGHNA, YNFKEQ. The V and J ends lost 0 bases and 8 bases respectively, with 16 bases between them. The CDR3: CASSQDGKGLREKLFF. The CDR3 coding sequence is TGTGCCAGCAGCCAAGATGGAAAAGGGTTACGGGAAAAACTGTTTTTT.

V gene TRBV10-3 combines with J gene TRBJ1-3, with D perhaps matching TRBD1 (5 bases). The CDR3 consists of 16 residues. CDR1 and CDR2 from the germline V gene are ENHRY and SYGVKD. Trimming pared 2 bases from V and 0 bases from J, leaving 11 bases between. The CDR3 here is CAISERGSGSGNTIYF. The CDR3 DNA is TGTGCCATCAGTGAGCGGGGGTCCGGCTCTGGAAACACCATATATTTT.

The table lists this clonotype with a few counts. The V and J genes are TRBV28 and TRBJ2-7; tentative D call: TRBD2 (5 bases). Trimming stripped 3 bases from V and 3 bases from J, with 9 bases between. This CDR3 has 13 residues. Germline loops: CDR1 MDHEN, CDR2 SYDVKM. In DNA, the CDR3 is TGTGCCAGCAGTTTGGTCGGGAACTACGAGCAGTACTTC. Amino acid sequence: CASSLVGNYEQYF.

This clonotype was found a few times. The rearrangement links TRBV27 to TRBJ1-4; D is possibly TRBD1 (6 bases). The CDR3 is made up of 17 amino acids. V gave up 2 bases and J gave up 0 bases, with 13 bases separating them. Per the germline V gene, CDR1 is MNHEY and CDR2 is SMNVEV (reference sequence). CDR3 in DNA: TGTGCCAGCAGTTTACAGGCAGGGGCAGCAACTAATGAAAAACTGTTTTTT. Its protein is CASSLQAGAATNEKLFF.

This clonotype was seen more than once but under ten times. The gene calls are TRBV3-1 and TRBJ2-1; D is unresolved. Germline V gene data show CDR1 as LGHDT and CDR2 as YNNKEL (reference sequence). The CDR3 runs to 13 residues. V was clipped by 4 bases and J by 15 bases, with 19 bases between them. CDR3 sequence: CASSPILSGRRFF. CDR3 DNA sequence: TGTGCCAGCAGCCCTATCTTATCTGGAAGGAGGTTCTTC.

This clonotype has just a few counts. The CDR3 DNA is TGTGCCAGCAGCGGGCCAGGGGGCTATGGCTACACCTTC. This translates into CASSGPGGYGYTF. The V and J genes are TRBV11-2 and TRBJ1-2, with 7 bases aligning to TRBD1. V was pared by 5 bases and J by 4 bases, with 4 bases of the junction left unmatched. Looked up from germline, CDR1 is SGHAT and CDR2 is FQNNGV. The CDR3 is 13 amino acids.

This clonotype appeared many times. V and J are TRBV7-9 and TRBJ1-1; D ambiguous. The CDR3 extends over 14 amino acids. The V gene's germline CDR1 is SEHNR and CDR2 FQNEAQ (reference sequence). V gave up 4 bases and J gave up 3 bases, with 12 bases separating them. The CDR3 loop is CASSSIDSDTEAFF. CDR3 bases: TGTGCCAGCAGCTCGATAGACTCCGACACTGAAGCTTTCTTT. Complete variable domain (other parts from reference TRBV7-9 and TRBJ1-1): DTGVSQNPRHKITKRGQNVTFRCDPISEHNRLYWYRQTLGQGPEFLTYFQNEAQLEKSRLLSDRFSAERPKGSFSTLEIQRTEQGDSAMYLCASSSIDSDTEAFFGQGTRLTVV.

This clonotype has only a few counts. The rearrangement links TRBV7-2 to TRBJ1-1; TRBD1 matches at 9 bases. The CDR3 contains 15 residues. V shed 5 bases, J shed 3 bases, and the junction held 7 bases outside the gene matches. CDR1 SGHTA and CDR2 FQGNSA come from the germline V gene. The CDR3 reads CASSQTGGRYTEAFF. The CDR3 DNA reads as TGTGCCAGCAGCCAAACAGGGGGCAGGTACACTGAAGCTTTCTTT.

This clonotype was counted ten times or more. The chain couples TRBV7-9 to TRBJ1-6; D not certain. Germline values: CDR1 SEHNR, CDR2 FQNEAQ (reference sequence). V shed 0 bases and J shed 9 bases, with 9 bases lying between them. This CDR3 spans 14 amino acids. The CDR3, as DNA: TGTGCCAGCAGCTTAGCCCTATCGGGTTCACCCCTCCACTTT. Translating it yields CASSLALSGSPLHF.

With respect to this clonotype: The junction shows a germline mismatch at one end, possibly a read error. V usage is TRBV25-1 and J usage is TRBJ1-2; D is undetermined. The CDR3 is made up of 9 amino acids. Germline loops: CDR1 MGHDK, CDR2 SYGVNS. The DNA of the CDR3 is TGTGGCAGCTACTATGGCTACACCTTC. This sequence encodes CGSYYGYTF.

This clonotype was observed many times. The chain links TRBV3-1 to TRBJ2-7, with D possibly being TRBD2 (5 bases). The CDR3 has 14 residues. Germline V gives CDR1 LGHDT, CDR2 YNNKEL (reference sequence). V lost 1 base, J lost 4 bases, and 11 bases lay in between. The CDR3 is CASSQANPGYEQYF. CDR3 nucleotides: TGTGCCAGCAGCCAAGCGAATCCGGGGTACGAGCAGTACTTC.

This clonotype was detected a few times. The gene calls are TRBV6-6 and TRBJ1-6, with D maybe TRBD1 (5 bases). The CDR3 runs 16 residues. Germline V gene lookup returns CDR1 MNHNY and CDR2 SVGAGI (reference sequence). With 5 bases removed from V and 6 bases from J, the gap between germline ends came to 17 bases. The CDR3 DNA reads as TGTGCCAGCAGTATACATCGGGGACCGGGTAATTCACCCCTCCACTTT. It codes for CASSIHRGPGNSPLHF.

This chain joins TRBV21-1 and TRBJ2-6. TRBV21-1 has pseudogene status. This CDR3 comprises 15 residues. CDR3 nucleotide sequence: TGTGCCAGCAGCGAAGGTGGATTTGGGGCCAACGTCCTGACTTTC. It codes for CASSEGGFGANVLTF.

This clonotype was found many times. The V and J genes are TRBV6-2 or TRBV6-3 and TRBJ2-1, with a possible D match to TRBD2 (5 bases). Germline V gene sequence: CDR1 MNHEY, CDR2 SVGEGT. V shed 4 bases and J shed 8 bases, with 12 bases lying between them. This CDR3 has 13 residues. CDR3 coding DNA: TGTGCCAGCAGTTTCCTCTCGCGGGATGAGCAGTTCTTC. It yields the protein CASSFLSRDEQFF.

The V and J genes are TRBV28 and TRBJ2-5; D unclear. The germline V and J ends were trimmed by 2 bases and 1 base, with 20 bases remaining between them. Germline V gives CDR1 MDHEN, CDR2 SYDVKM. The CDR3 covers 18 residues. CDR3 sequence reads: CASSLKSLVYLVQETQYF. The CDR3 DNA reads TGTGCCAGCAGTTTAAAGAGCCTTGTTTATCTAGTCCAAGAGACCCAGTACTTC. Supplemented by reference TRBV28 and TRBJ2-5, the full variable domain reads DVKVTQSSRYLVKRTGEKVFLECVQDMDHENMFWYRQDPGLGLRLIYFSYDVKMKEKGDIPEGYSVSREKKERFSLILESASTNQTSMYLCASSLKSLVYLVQETQYFGPGTRLLVL.

In this sample, this clonotype turned up a few times. This chain uses TRBV7-2 with TRBJ1-2; D perhaps matches TRBD1 (5 bases). This CDR3 has 14 amino acids. Trimming stripped 1 base from V and 4 bases from J, with 10 bases between. Germline lookup yields CDR1 SGHTA and CDR2 FQGNSA. The CDR3 here is CASSLGDFFYGYTF. The CDR3 nucleotides are TGTGCCAGCAGCTTAGGGGACTTTTTCTATGGCTACACCTTC.

This clonotype was seen at least ten times. The rearrangement uses TRBV6-2 or TRBV6-3 and TRBJ1-1; possible D gene TRBD1, 5 bases. V lost 2 bases and J 1 base, leaving 11 bases between the germline ends. CDR3 size: 15 residues. The germline V gene encodes CDR1 MNHEY and CDR2 SVGEGT. In nucleotides, the CDR3 is TGTGCCAGCAGTTACCAACAGGCCAGGAACACTGAAGCTTTCTTT. Protein: CASSYQQARNTEAFF.

With regard to this clonotype: A read error may explain this, as a much larger clone is one base away. V gene TRBV12-3 or TRBV12-4 combines with J gene TRBJ1-3; D not certain. There are 15 residues in the CDR3. CDR3 protein: CASRPDDFEGNPIYF. The CDR3 bases are TGTGCCAGCAGACCGGACGATTTTGAGGGAAACCCCATATATTTT.

The CDR3 DNA follows: TGCAGTGCAACGGGACAGCTCCACTACGAGCAGTACTTC. This encodes CSATGQLHYEQYF. The genes are TRBV20-1 and TRBJ2-7, with 7 positions matching TRBD1. The CDR3 covers 13 residues. Germline CDR1 and CDR2: DFQATT and SNEGSKA (reference sequence). After removal of 6 bases from V and 3 bases from J, the junction contained 8 bases not matched to a gene.

This clonotype was counted many times. This chain joins TRBV12-3 or TRBV12-4 and TRBJ1-1; the D gene is possibly TRBD1 (5 bases). This CDR3 region has 14 residues. V lost 3 bases to trimming and J lost 9 bases, with 17 bases between them. The CDR3 here is CASSFLDRGEKAFF. The DNA of the CDR3 is TGTGCCAGCAGTTTCCTCGACCGGGGGGAGAAAGCTTTCTTT.